One T cell receptor (beta chain) is described in this entry. What it binds is not known. The TCRbeta library incorporated unique molecular identifiers. TCRdb reprocessed the PCR reads with MiXCR, giving one entry per CDR3 protein. The repertoire holds hundreds of thousands of distinct CDR3 sequences, with just over 7.5% as singletons. The sample comes from a study of T-cell reconstitution after alpha-beta-depleted transplantation in children. Study outcomes and limitations: There were reportedly several hundred expanded graft clones from which alpha-beta T cells came about two months after transplant. The study traced high day-60 TCRbeta diversity in some patients to surviving recipient T cells and thymic progenitors. The main origin of T-cell counts and diversity one year after transplant was newly produced T cells.

Between the trimmed V and J ends, which lost 2 bases and 4 bases, there was a span of 11 bases. CDR1 is SGDLS, CDR2 YYNGEE, per germline. The CDR3 contains 14 residues. The chain uses TRBV9 and TRBJ2-3; no firm D call. The source material was peripheral blood, sampled 360 days after TCRalphabeta/CD19-depleted stem cell transplant. This clonotype was obtained from a female patient aged 2 to 10 who had a stem cell transplant for Fanconi anemia, so the T cells may come from the graft donor. In DNA, the CDR3 is TGTGCCAGCAGCGTCGTGCAGGCCTCAGATACGCAGTATTTT. Amino acid sequence: CASSVVQASDTQYF.